This TCR beta chain was identified during a study of T cell changes during pregnancy in multiple sclerosis. Sequencing was performed with immunoSEQ multiplex PCR; in TCRdb, only in-frame clones are kept and a portion is missing. The table lists roughly 40,000 clones, about 91% of them singletons. A single count supports this clone. This specimen was CD4+ T cells from peripheral blood mononuclear cells, taken before pregnancy. This TCR came from a female donor with multiple sclerosis, enrolled in a pregnancy study.

As DNA, the CDR3 is TGCGCCAGCAGCCAAGTTACAGGAAACCCCGCCTACGAGCAGTACTTC. It encodes CASSQVTGNPAYEQYF. The chain recombines TRBV4-1 with TRBJ2-7; D is possibly TRBD1 (5 bases). Trimming removed 1 base at V and 2 bases at J, with 15 bases between. From germline, CDR1 is MGHRA and CDR2 YSYEKL. CDR3 size: 16 residues.